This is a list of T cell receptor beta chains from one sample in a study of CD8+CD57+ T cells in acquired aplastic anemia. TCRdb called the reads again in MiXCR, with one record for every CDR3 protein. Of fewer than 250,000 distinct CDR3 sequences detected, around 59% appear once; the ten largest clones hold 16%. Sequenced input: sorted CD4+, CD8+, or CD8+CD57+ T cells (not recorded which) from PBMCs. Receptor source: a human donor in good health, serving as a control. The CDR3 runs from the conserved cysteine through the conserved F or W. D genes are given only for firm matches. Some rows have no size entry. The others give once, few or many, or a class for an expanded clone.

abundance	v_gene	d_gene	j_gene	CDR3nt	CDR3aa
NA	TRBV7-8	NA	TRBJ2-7	TGTGCCAGCAGCTTAGCCTCGGACGGTACCTACGAGCAGTACTTC	CASSLASDGTYEQYF
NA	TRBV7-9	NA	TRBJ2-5	TGTGCCAGCAGCACCCGGACACGGGAGACCCAGTACTTC	CASSTRTRETQYF
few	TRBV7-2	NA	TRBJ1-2	TGTGCCACCAGCAGAAGGGGGGCTGATGGCTACACCTTC	CATSRRGADGYTF
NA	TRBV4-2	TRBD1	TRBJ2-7	TGTGCCAGCAGCCTCGGACAGGGGGCCCGTCCCTACGAGCAGTACTTC	CASSLGQGARPYEQYF
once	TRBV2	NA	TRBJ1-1	TGTGCCAGCAGTTTAGAGTCTTCACTGAACACTGAAGCTTTCTTT	CASSLESSLNTEAFF
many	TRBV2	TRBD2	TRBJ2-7	TGTGCCAGCAGGGGGACTAGCGGGGGGGCCTACGAGCAGTACTTC	CASRGTSGGAYEQYF
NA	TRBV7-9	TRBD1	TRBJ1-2	TGTGCCAGCACCCCACAGGGGGCCTATGGCTACACCTTC	CASTPQGAYGYTF
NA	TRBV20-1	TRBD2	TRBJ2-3	TGCAGTGCTAGGAGGTTAGCGGGGGCCACAGATACGCAGTATTTT	CSARRLAGATDTQYF
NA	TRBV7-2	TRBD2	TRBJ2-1	TGTGCCAGCAGCCCACGAAGACAACTAGCGGGGGTTTCCTACAATGAGCAGTTCTTC	CASSPRRQLAGVSYNEQFF
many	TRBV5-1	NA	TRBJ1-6	TGCGCCAGCTCCCGGGCAGGGAATTCACCCCTCCACTTT	CASSRAGNSPLHF
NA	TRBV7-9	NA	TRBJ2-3	TGTGCCAGCAGCTCGCAGGGAGCAGATACGCAGTATTTT	CASSSQGADTQYF
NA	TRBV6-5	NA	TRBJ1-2	TGTGCCAGCAGTTACAACCAAGGTGCGAACTATGGCTACACCTTC	CASSYNQGANYGYTF
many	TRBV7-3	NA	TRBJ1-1	TGTGCCAGCAAGGACAACCCGAACACTGAAGCTTTCTTT	CASKDNPNTEAFF
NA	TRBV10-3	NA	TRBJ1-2	TGTGCCATCAGTGAGTACGGGAGTCGGAGCTACACCTTC	CAISEYGSRSYTF
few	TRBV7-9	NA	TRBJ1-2	TGTGCCAGCAGCGTAGACGGGTTAGCGGGGAACTATGGCTACACCTTC	CASSVDGLAGNYGYTF
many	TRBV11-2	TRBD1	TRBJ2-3	TGTGCCAGCAGCTCGGGACAGAGCGAGGCAGATACGCAGTATTTT	CASSSGQSEADTQYF
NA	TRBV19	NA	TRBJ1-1	TGTGCCAGTAGGTCAACCGACACTTTCGGTGAAGCTTTCTTT	CASRSTDTFGEAFF
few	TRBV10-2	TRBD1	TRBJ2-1	TGCGCCAGCAGTGAGGTGGGTGGGCACAGGGGCTACAATGAGCAGTTCTTC	CASSEVGGHRGYNEQFF
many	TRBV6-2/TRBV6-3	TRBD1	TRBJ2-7	TGTGCCAGCAGACGGTATGGACAGGAAGTCTACGAGCAGTACTTC	CASRRYGQEVYEQYF
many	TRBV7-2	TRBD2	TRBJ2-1	TGTGCCAGCATGGGGACGGGGGGGTATGAGCAGTTCTTC	CASMGTGGYEQFF
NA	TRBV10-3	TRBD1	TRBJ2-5	TGTGCCATCAGCCCACAGGGGGCGCGTGAGGCCCAGTACTTC	CAISPQGAREAQYF
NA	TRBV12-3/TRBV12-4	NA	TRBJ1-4	TGTGCCAGCAGTGAGAGGGTTGGTGAAAAACTGTTTTTT	CASSERVGEKLFF
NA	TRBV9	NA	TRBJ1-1	TGTGCCAGCAGCGCAGGCCCCCGGGGGGGTTACGACACTGAAGCTTTCTTT	CASSAGPRGGYDTEAFF
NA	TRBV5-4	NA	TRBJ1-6	TGTGCCAGCAGCTTGTGGGGCGCTGACTCACCCCTCCACTTT	CASSLWGADSPLHF
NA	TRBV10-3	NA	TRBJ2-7	TGTGCCATCAGTGAGCTAGGGGGGGGAGGCGAGCAGTACTTC	CAISELGGGGEQYF
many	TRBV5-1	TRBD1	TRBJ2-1	TGCGCCAGCAGCTTGACAGGGGGCTCCTACAATGAGCAGTTCTTC	CASSLTGGSYNEQFF
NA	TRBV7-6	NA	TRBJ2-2	TGTGCCAGCAGCCCTGGACAGGACTACGGGGAGCTGTTTTTT	CASSPGQDYGELFF
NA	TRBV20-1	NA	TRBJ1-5	TGCAGTGCCAAAGTGGCAGGTGGCAATCAGCCCCAGCATTTT	CSAKVAGGNQPQHF
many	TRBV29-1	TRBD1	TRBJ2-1	TGCAGCGTTGAAGATGACAGGGCCCCAAGGTATGAGCAGTTCTTC	CSVEDDRAPRYEQFF
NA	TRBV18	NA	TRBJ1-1	TGTGCCAGCTCACCAAGTTTCCGCTCCTTGAACACTGAAGCTTTCTTT	CASSPSFRSLNTEAFF
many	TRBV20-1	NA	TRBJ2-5	TGCAGTGCGAGTGGCCCTTTGGGGACCCAGTACTTC	CSASGPLGTQYF
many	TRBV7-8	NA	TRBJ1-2	TGTGCCAGCAGCTTAGCTCCCGGGGGGCGAGGCTACACCTTC	CASSLAPGGRGYTF
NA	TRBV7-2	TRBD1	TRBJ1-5	TGTGCCAGCAGTCCACAGGGGGCCCTCAATCAGCCCCAGCATTTT	CASSPQGALNQPQHF
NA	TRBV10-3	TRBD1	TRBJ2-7	TGTGCCATCAAGGACCGACAGGGGGCTGACGAGCAGTACTTC	CAIKDRQGADEQYF
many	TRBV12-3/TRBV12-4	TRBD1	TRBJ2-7	TGTGCCAGCAGTTTAGGTAGGACAGGGAGACCGGACGAGCAGTACTTC	CASSLGRTGRPDEQYF
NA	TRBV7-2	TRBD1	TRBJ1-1	TGTGCCAGCAGCTATGGACAGGGGAGGATTGCTGAAGCTTTCTTT	CASSYGQGRIAEAFF
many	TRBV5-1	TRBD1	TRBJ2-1	TGCGCCAGCAGCAGACAGGGGGCCAATGAGCAGTTCTTC	CASSRQGANEQFF
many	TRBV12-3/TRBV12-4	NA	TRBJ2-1	TGTGCCAGCAGTTTAGGTATGGTGGGGTATGAGCAGTTCTTC	CASSLGMVGYEQFF
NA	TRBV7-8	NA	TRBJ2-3	TGTGCCAGCAGCTTAGACTTCCCGGGCTTCACAGATACGCAGTATTTT	CASSLDFPGFTDTQYF
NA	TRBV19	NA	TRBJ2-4	TGTGCCAGTAGTAGAGGCAGAACCTTACTAGCCAAAAACATTCAGTACTTC	CASSRGRTLLAKNIQYF
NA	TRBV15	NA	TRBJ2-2	TGTGCCACCAGCAGCCATGGGGGGACCGGGGAGCTGTTTTTT	CATSSHGGTGELFF
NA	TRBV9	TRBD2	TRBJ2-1	TGTGCCAGCAGCGTAGCTAGCGGGGGCTCCAATGAGCAGTTCTTC	CASSVASGGSNEQFF
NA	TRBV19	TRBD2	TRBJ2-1	TGTGCCAGTAGTATAGAGGTGGTCGCTAGCGGGGGGTACAATGAGCAGTTCTTC	CASSIEVVASGGYNEQFF